This TCR beta chain was observed in a study of cytomegalovirus exposure and HLA in healthy donors. About the research overall: Within the Caucasian-associated ancestry cluster were roughly 81% of the 350 to 400 genotyped donors.

A remark on this clone: Its antigen is not identified.

PCR employed 60 Vbeta and 13 Jbeta primers. Generated by immunoSEQ multiplex PCR, the TCRdb table keeps only in-frame clones and is missing some. In the table there are 150,000 to 200,000 clones, 65% to 85% of which are singletons. Study-wide results and limits: The study designated 150 to 200 TCR beta chains cytomegalovirus-associated. The study dropped some indistinguishable V segments, TRBV6-2 and TRBV6-3 among them. The HLA-A and HLA-B alleles of most subjects were reportedly predicted accurately from TCR beta sequences.

V was cut by 1 base and J by 5 bases, with 9 bases left in between. This CDR3 is built from 14 residues. In germline, CDR1 is SGHTA, CDR2 FQGTGA. What was sequenced was PBMCs. The gene calls are TRBV7-3 and TRBJ2-1; no clear D. The sequence derives from a woman between 45 and 60 years old in good health and CMV-seropositive. The CDR3 DNA follows: TGTGCCAGCAGCTTAAATAGTCCCCACAATGAGCAGTTCTTC. Its protein product is CASSLNSPHNEQFF.